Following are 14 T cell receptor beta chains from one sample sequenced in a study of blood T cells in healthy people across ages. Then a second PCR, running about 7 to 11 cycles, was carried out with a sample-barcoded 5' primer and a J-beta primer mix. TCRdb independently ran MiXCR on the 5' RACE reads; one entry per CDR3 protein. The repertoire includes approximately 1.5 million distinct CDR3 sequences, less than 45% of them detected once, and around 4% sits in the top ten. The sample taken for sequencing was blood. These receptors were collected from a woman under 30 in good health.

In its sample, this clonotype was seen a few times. The CDR3 DNA sequence: TGCGCCAGCAATCCGGGACAGCCAAACACTGAAGCTTTCTTT. Translation: CASNPGQPNTEAFF. V gene TRBV5-1 combines with J gene TRBJ1-1, with 7 bases fitting TRBD1. CDR1 is SGHRS, CDR2 YFSETQ, per germline. This CDR3 is 14 amino acids long. J gave up 2 bases and V 6 bases, and 7 bases lay outside the gene matches.

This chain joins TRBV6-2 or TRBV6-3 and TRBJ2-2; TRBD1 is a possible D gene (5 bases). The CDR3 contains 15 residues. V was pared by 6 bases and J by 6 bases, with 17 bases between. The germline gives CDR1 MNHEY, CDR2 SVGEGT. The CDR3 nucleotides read TGTGCCAGCAGCGTTAACCAGGGATATGCCGGGGAGCTGTTTTTT. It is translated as CASSVNQGYAGELFF.

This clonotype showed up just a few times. The CDR3 DNA reads TGTGCCAGCAGTTCGTCTAGCGGGGCCAATGAGCAGTTCTTC. This encodes CASSSSSGANEQFF. V is TRBV12-3 or TRBV12-4 and J is TRBJ2-1; 9 bases match TRBD2. V dropped 4 bases and J dropped 6; count of bases not matched to a gene: 4. The length of the CDR3 is 14 residues.

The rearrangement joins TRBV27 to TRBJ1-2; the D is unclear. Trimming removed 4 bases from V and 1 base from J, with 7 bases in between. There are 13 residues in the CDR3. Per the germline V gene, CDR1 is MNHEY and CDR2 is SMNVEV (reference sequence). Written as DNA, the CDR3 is TGTGCCAGCAGTTCGCCGGATAACTATGGCTACACCTTC. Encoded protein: CASSSPDNYGYTF.

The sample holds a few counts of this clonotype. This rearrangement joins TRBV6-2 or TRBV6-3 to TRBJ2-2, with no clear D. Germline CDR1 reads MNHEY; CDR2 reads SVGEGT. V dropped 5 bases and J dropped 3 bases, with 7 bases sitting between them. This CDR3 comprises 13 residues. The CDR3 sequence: CASSGSDTGELFF. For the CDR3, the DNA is TGTGCCAGCAGTGGATCAGACACCGGGGAGCTGTTTTTT.

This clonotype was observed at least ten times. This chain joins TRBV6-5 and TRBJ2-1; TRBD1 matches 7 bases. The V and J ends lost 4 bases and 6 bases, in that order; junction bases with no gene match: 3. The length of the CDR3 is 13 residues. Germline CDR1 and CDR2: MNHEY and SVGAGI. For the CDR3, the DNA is TGTGCCAGCAGTTCCTGGACAGGCAATGAGCAGTTCTTC. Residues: CASSSWTGNEQFF.

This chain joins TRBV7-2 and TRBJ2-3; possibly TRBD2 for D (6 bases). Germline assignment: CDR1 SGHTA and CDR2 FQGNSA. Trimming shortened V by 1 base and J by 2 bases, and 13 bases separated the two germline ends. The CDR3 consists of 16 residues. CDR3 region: CASSLERLELTDTQYF. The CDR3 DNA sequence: TGTGCCAGCAGCTTAGAACGACTAGAGCTCACAGATACGCAGTATTTT.

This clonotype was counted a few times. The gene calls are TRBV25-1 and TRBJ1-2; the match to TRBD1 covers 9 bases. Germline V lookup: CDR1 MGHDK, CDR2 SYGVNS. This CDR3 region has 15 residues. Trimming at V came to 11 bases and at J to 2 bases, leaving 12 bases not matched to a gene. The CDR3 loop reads CASQRDRDGNYGYTF. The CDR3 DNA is TGTGCCTCACAAAGGGACAGGGATGGGAACTATGGCTACACCTTC.

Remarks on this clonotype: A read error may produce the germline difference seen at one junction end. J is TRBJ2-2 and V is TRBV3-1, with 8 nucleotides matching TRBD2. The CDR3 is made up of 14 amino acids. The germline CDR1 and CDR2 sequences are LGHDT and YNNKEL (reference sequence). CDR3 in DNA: TGTGCCAACAGCCAAACTAGCGGCACCGGGGAGCTGTTTTTT. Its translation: CANSQTSGTGELFF.

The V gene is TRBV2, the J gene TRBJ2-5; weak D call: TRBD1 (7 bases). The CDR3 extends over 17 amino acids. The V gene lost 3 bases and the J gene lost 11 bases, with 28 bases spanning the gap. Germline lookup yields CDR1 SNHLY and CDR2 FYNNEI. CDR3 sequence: CASSDRRSFQGGYKQYF. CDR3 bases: TGTGCCAGCAGTGACAGGCGTAGTTTTCAGGGGGGCTACAAGCAGTACTTC.

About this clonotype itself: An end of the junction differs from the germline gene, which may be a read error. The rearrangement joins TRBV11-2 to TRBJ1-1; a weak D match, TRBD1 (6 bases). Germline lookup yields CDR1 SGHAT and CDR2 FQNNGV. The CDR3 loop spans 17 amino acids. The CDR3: CANSFYKLGQKNTEAFF. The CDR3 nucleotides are TGTGCCAACAGCTTCTACAAACTGGGACAAAAGAACACTGAAGCTTTCTTT.

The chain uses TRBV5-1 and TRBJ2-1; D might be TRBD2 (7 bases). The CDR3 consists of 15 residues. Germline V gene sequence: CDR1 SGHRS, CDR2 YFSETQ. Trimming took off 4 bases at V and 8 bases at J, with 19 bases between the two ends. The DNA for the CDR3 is TGCGCCAGCAGCCTGAGGGGGGGAATCACGGATGAGCAGTTCTTC. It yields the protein CASSLRGGITDEQFF.

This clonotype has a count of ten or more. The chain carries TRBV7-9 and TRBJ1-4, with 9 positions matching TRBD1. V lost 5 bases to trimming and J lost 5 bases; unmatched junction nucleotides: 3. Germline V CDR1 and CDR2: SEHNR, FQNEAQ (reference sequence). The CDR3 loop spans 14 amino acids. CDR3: CASSPGQGNEKLFF. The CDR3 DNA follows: TGTGCCAGCAGCCCGGGACAGGGAAATGAAAAACTGTTTTTT.

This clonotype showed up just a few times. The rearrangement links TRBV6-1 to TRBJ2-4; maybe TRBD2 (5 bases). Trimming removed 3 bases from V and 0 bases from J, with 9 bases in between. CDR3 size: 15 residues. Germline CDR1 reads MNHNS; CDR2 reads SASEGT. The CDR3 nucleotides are TGTGCCAGCAGTGACAGGACTCTAGCCAAAAACATTCAGTACTTC. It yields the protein CASSDRTLAKNIQYF.